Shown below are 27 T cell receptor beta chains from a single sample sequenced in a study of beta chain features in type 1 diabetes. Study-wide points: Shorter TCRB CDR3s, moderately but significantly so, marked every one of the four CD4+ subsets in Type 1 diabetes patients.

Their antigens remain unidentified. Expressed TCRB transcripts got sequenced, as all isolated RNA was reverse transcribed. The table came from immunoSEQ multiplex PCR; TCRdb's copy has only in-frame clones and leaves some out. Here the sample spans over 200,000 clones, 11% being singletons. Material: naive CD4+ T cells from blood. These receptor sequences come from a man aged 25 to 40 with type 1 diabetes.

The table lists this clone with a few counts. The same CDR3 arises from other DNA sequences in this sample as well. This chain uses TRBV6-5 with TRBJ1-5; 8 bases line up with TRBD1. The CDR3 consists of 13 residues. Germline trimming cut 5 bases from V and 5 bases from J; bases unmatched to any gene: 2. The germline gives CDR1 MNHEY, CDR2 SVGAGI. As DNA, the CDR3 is TGTGCCAGCAGTCCGGACAGGGATCAGCCCCAGCATTTT. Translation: CASSPDRDQPQHF.

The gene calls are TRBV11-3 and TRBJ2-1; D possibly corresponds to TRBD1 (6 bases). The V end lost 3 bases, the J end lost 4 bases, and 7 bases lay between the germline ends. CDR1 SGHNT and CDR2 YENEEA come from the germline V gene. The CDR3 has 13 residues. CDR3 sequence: CASSFQGYNEQFF. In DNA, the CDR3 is TGTGCCAGCAGCTTCCAGGGGTACAATGAGCAGTTCTTC. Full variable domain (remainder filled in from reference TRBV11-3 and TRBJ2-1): EAGVVQSPRYKIIEKKQPVAFWCNPISGHNTLYWYLQNLGQGPELLIRYENEEAVDDSQLPKDRFSAERLKGVDSTLKIQPAELGDSAVYLCASSFQGYNEQFFGPGTRLTVL.

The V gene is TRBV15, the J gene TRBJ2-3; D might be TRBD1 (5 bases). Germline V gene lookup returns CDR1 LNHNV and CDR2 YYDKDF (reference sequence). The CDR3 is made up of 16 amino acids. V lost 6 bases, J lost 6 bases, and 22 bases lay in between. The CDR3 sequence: CATSYSLGLGADTQYF. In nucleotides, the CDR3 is TGTGCCACCAGTTATAGCCTGGGGCTAGGTGCCGATACGCAGTATTTT. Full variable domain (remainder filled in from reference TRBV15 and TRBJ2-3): DAMVIQNPRYQVTQFGKPVTLSCSQTLNHNVMYWYQQKSSQAPKLLFHYYDKDFNNEADTPDNFQSRRPNTSFCFLDIRSPGLGDTAMYLCATSYSLGLGADTQYFGPGTRLTVL.

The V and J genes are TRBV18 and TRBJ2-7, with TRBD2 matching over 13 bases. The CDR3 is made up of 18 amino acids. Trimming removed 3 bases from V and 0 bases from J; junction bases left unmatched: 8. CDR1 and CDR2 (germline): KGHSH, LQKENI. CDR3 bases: TGTGCCAGCTCACCTCAGCCGGGACTAGCGGGGAGCTCCTACGAGCAGTACTTC. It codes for CASSPQPGLAGSSYEQYF.

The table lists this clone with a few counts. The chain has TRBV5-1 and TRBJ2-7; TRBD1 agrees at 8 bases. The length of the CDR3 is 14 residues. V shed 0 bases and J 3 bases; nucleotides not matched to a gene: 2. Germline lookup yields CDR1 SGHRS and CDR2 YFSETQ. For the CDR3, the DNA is TGCGCCAGCAGCTTGGGGACAGGGAACTACGAGCAGTACTTC. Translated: CASSLGTGNYEQYF.

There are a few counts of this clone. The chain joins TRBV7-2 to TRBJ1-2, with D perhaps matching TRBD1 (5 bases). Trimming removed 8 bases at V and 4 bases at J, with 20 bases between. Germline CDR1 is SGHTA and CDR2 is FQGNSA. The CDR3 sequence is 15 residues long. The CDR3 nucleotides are TGTGCCAGCCTATGGGGGAGGGAAGGGAGCTATGGCTACACCTTC. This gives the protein CASLWGREGSYGYTF.

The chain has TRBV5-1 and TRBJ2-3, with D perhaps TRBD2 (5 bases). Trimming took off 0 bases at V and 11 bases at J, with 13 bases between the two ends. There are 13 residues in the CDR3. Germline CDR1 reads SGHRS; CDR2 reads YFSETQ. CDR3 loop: CASSLEYRRGQYF. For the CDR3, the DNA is TGCGCCAGCAGCTTGGAATATCGACGGGGGCAGTATTTT.

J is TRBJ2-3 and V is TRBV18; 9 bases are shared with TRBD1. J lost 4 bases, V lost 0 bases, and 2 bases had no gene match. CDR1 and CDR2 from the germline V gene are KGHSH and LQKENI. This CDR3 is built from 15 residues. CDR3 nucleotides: TGTGCCAGCTCACCACCGGGACAGGGAGCAGATACGCAGTATTTT. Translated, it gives CASSPPGQGADTQYF.

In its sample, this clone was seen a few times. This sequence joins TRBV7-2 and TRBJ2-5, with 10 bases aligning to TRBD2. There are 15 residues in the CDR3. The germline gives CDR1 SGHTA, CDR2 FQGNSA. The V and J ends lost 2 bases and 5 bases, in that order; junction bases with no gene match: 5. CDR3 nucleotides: TGTGCCAGCAGCTTAACAGCGGGGGGGCCGGAGACCCAGTACTTC. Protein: CASSLTAGGPETQYF.

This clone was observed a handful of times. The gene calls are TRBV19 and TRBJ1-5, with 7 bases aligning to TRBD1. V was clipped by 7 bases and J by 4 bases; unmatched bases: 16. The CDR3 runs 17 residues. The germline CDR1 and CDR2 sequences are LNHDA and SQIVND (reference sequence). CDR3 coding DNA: TGTGCCAGTACTGACAGGGAAAGGAGTGTGGGGAATCAGCCCCAGCATTTT. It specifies CASTDRERSVGNQPQHF. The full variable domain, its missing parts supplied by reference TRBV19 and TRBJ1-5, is DGGITQSPKYLFRKEGQNVTLSCEQNLNHDAMYWYRQDPGQGLRLIYYSQIVNDFQKGDIAEGYSVSREKKESFPLTVTSAQKNPTAFYLCASTDRERSVGNQPQHFGDGTRLSIL.

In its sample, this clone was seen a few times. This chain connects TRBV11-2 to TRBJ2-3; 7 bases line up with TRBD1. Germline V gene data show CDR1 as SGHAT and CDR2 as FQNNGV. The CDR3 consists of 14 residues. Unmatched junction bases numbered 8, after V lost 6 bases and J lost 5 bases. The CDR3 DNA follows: TGTGCCAGCAGTGGGACAGACTGGGGAGATACGCAGTATTTT. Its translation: CASSGTDWGDTQYF.

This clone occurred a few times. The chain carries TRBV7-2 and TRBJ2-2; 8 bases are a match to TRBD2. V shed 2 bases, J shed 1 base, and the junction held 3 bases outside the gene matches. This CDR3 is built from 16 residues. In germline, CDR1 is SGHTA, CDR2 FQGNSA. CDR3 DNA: TGTGCCAGCAGCTTATCTGCGGGGGGGAACACCGGGGAGCTGTTTTTT. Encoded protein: CASSLSAGGNTGELFF.

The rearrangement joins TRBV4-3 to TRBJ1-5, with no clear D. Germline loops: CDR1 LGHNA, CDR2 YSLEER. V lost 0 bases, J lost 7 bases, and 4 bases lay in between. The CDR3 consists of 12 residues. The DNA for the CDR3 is TGCGCCAGCAGCCAAGAGGGCCAGCCCCAGCATTTT. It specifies CASSQEGQPQHF.

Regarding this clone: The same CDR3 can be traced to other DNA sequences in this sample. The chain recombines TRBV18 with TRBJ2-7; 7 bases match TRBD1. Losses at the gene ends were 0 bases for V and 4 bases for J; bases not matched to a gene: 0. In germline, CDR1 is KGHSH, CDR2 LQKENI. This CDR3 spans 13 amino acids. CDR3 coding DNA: TGTGCCAGCTCACCACCGGGACAGTACGAGCAGTACTTC. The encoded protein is CASSPPGQYEQYF.

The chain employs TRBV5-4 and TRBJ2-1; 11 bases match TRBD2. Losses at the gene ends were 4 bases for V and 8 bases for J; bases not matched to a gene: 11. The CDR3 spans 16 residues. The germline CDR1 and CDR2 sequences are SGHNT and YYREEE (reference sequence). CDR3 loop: CASSQGNSGGADEQFF. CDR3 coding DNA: TGTGCCAGCAGCCAAGGAAATAGCGGGGGGGCCGATGAGCAGTTCTTC.

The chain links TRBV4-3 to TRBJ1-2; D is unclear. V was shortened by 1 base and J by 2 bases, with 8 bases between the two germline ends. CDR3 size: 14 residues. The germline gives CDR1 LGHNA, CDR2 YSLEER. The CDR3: CASSQGYGNYGYTF. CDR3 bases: TGCGCCAGCAGCCAAGGGTACGGGAACTATGGCTACACCTTC.

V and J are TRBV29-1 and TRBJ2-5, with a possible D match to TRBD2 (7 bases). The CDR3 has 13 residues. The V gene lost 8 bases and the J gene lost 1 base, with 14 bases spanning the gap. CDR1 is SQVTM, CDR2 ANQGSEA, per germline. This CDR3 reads CSMTRGAQETQYF. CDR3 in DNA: TGCAGCATGACCCGGGGGGCCCAAGAGACCCAGTACTTC.

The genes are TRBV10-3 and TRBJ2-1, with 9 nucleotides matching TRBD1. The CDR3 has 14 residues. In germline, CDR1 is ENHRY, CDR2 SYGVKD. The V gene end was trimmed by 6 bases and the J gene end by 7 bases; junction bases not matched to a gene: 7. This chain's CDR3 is CAISGQGRRNEQFF. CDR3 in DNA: TGTGCCATCAGCGGACAGGGGAGGCGGAATGAGCAGTTCTTC.

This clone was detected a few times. DNA for the CDR3: TGTGCCAGCAGCCACGGGGGAGTTAACACAGATACGCAGTATTTT. As protein: CASSHGGVNTDTQYF. This chain connects TRBV7-2 to TRBJ2-3; tentative D call: TRBD2 (6 bases). The CDR3 runs 15 residues. Germline V CDR1 and CDR2: SGHTA, FQGNSA. Trimming removed 5 bases from V and 2 bases from J, with 14 bases in between.

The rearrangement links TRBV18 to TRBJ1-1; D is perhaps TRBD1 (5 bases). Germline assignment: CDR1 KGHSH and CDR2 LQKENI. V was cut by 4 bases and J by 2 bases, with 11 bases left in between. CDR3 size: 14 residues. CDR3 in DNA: TGTGCCAGCTCACTACAGACAGTAAACACTGAAGCTTTCTTT. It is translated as CASSLQTVNTEAFF.

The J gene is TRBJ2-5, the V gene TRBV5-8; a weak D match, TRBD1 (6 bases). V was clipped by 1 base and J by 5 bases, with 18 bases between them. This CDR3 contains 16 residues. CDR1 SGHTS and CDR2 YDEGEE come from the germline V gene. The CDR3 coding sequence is TGTGCCAGCAGCTTGTATATCGGGACAACTACGGAGACCCAGTACTTC. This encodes CASSLYIGTTTETQYF.

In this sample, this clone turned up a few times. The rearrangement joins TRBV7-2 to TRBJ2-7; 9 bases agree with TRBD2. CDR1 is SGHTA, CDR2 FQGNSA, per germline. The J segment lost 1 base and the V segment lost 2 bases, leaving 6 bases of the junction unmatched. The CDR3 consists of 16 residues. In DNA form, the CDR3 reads TGTGCCAGCAGCTTACCCCTTAGCGGGGGATCCTACGAGCAGTACTTC. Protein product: CASSLPLSGGSYEQYF.

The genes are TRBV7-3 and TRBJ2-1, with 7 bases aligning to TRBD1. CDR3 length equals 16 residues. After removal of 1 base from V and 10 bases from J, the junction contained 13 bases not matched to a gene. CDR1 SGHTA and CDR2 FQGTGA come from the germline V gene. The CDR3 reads CASSLMAQGLRKEQFF. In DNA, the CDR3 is TGTGCCAGCAGCTTAATGGCACAGGGGCTAAGGAAGGAGCAGTTCTTC.

The CDR3 DNA follows: TGTGCCAGTAGTACGGACAGATCCTACGAGCAGTACTTC. It codes for CASSTDRSYEQYF. The V call is TRBV19, the J call TRBJ2-7; tentatively, D is TRBD1 (6 bases). V was cut by 4 bases and J by 1 base, with 8 bases left in between. This CDR3 spans 13 amino acids. The germline gives CDR1 LNHDA, CDR2 SQIVND (reference sequence).

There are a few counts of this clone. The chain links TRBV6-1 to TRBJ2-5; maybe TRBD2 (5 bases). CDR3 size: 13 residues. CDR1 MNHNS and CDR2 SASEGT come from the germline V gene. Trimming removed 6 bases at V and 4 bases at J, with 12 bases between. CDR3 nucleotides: TGTGCCAGCAGGATGACTACACCAGAGACCCAGTACTTC. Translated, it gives CASRMTTPETQYF.

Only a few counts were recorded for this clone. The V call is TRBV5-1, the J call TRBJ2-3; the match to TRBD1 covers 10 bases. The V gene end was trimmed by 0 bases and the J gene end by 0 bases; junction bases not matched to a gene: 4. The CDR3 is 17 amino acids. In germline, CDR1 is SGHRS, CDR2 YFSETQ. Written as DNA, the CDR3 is TGCGCCAGCAGCTTGGCGGGACAGGGGTTTAGCACAGATACGCAGTATTTT. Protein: CASSLAGQGFSTDTQYF.

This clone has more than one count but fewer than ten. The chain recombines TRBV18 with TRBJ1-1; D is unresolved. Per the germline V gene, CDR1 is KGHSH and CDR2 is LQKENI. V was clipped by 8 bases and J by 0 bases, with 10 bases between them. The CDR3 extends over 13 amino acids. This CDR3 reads CASREEMNTEAFF. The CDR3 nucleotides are TGTGCCAGCCGCGAGGAGATGAACACTGAAGCTTTCTTT.